Listed below are T cell receptor beta chains from one sample, sequenced in a study of regulatory T cells in long-lasting Graves disease. TCRdb reanalysed the multiplex PCR reads using MiXCR and keeps one entry per CDR3 protein. The sample has approximately 400,000 distinct CDR3 sequences; around 15% are singletons. Sequences were derived from peripheral blood mononuclear cells (PBMCs), sampled at new diagnosis, from a patient treated with antithyroid drugs. All receptors derive from a female donor with Graves disease. Both conserved end residues are trimmed from each CDR3. Clone sizes are given selectively: once, few, many, or a class where the clone is expanded.

v_gene: TRBV7-8
abundance: many
j_gene: TRBJ1-1
CDR3aa: ASSPRTIVPEAF

v_gene: TRBV29-1
abundance: NA
j_gene: TRBJ1-5
CDR3aa: SVSQGAEQPQH

v_gene: TRBV12-3/TRBV12-4
abundance: many
j_gene: TRBJ2-7
CDR3aa: ASSLVPLEQY

v_gene: TRBV20-1
abundance: many
j_gene: TRBJ2-1
CDR3aa: SARLVTPRGNEQF

v_gene: TRBV29-1
abundance: many
j_gene: TRBJ2-7
CDR3aa: SVASLTEYEQY

v_gene: TRBV12-5
abundance: many
j_gene: TRBJ2-2
CDR3aa: ASGLTGYTGELF

v_gene: TRBV6-9
abundance: NA
j_gene: TRBJ2-7
CDR3aa: ASSYSNGDSYEQY

v_gene: TRBV5-1
abundance: many
j_gene: TRBJ1-2
CDR3aa: ASSVGDRYGYT

v_gene: TRBV6-2/TRBV6-3
abundance: many
j_gene: TRBJ1-1
CDR3aa: ASSYHGTGPEAF

v_gene: TRBV4-3
abundance: many
j_gene: TRBJ1-5
CDR3aa: ASSQDVGYSNQPQH

v_gene: TRBV7-9
abundance: NA
j_gene: TRBJ1-3
CDR3aa: ASSLGGASTGNTIY

v_gene: TRBV10-1
abundance: NA
j_gene: TRBJ2-3
CDR3aa: ASSGMTSGTDTQY

v_gene: TRBV27
abundance: many
j_gene: TRBJ1-4
CDR3aa: ASRTKPASNEKLF

v_gene: TRBV5-1
abundance: many
j_gene: TRBJ1-2
CDR3aa: ASSVETYGYT

v_gene: TRBV29-1
abundance: NA
j_gene: TRBJ1-2
CDR3aa: SVQSGTNYGYT

v_gene: TRBV2
abundance: many
j_gene: TRBJ1-3
CDR3aa: ASNKDGD

v_gene: TRBV7-2
abundance: many
j_gene: TRBJ2-3
CDR3aa: ASSSRLAGGRRGTDTQY

v_gene: TRBV29-1
abundance: many
j_gene: TRBJ2-1
CDR3aa: SVGPRRLGNEQF

v_gene: TRBV20-1
abundance: NA
j_gene: TRBJ2-3
CDR3aa: SAPYTGGRGTDTQY

v_gene: TRBV24-1
abundance: NA
j_gene: TRBJ2-5
CDR3aa: ATSDFEGTETQY